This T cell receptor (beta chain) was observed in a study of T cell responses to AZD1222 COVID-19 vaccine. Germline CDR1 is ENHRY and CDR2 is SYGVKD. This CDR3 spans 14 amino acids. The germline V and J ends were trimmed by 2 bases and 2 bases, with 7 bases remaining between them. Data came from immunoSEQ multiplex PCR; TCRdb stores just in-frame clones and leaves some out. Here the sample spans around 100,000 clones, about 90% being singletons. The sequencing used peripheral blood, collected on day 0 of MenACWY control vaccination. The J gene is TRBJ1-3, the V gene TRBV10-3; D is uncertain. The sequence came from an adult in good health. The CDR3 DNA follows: TGTGCCATCAGTGAGACGTATGCTGGAAACACCATATATTTT. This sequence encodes CAISETYAGNTIYF.